The rows below give T cell receptor beta chains drawn from one sample of a study of blood T cell repertoires in COVID-19. The table came from immunoSEQ multiplex PCR; TCRdb's copy has only in-frame clones and leaves some out. The sample holds 130,000 to 150,000 clones, 70% to 90% seen once. Sequencing input: peripheral blood. These receptors all come from a woman aged 60-75 years with COVID-19, enrolled during active disease. Both conserved end residues are part of each CDR3.

V gene	J gene	CDR3 protein
TRBV3-1/TRBV3-2	TRBJ2-5	CASSPSWAGTGQETQYF
TRBV19	TRBJ1-5	CASSTGTGGQPQHF
TRBV6-1	TRBJ1-2	CASSAYRTNYGYTF
TRBV5-1	TRBJ2-5	CASRDPPQGARETQYF
TRBV24-1	TRBJ2-5	CATSDSQGTETQYF
TRBV7-9	TRBJ1-3	CASSLSWTGSSSGNTIYF
TRBV9	TRBJ2-1	CASSVGSSGGLSYNEQFF
TRBV13	TRBJ1-3	CASSLGAGFSGNTIYF
TRBV5-1	TRBJ1-4	CASSPLSTNEKLFF
TRBV29-1	TRBJ2-7	CSVEDVDTNYEQYF
TRBV11-2	TRBJ2-1	CASSWVGTGYNEQFF
TRBV6-5	TRBJ1-2	CASSQQGGGYTF
TRBV19	TRBJ1-6	CASSTTGGAYSPLHF
TRBV25-1	TRBJ2-5	CASSEYLGTGPYETQYF
TRBV28	TRBJ1-2	CALQQFKVGQGRYGYTF
TRBV15	TRBJ2-1	CATRAGGTGYNEQFF
TRBV19	TRBJ2-3	CASSLAGPSTDTQYF
TRBV6-1	TRBJ2-1	CASSEASGGANEQFF
TRBV5-6	TRBJ1-2	CASSSNRDSRF
TRBV7-9	TRBJ1-5	CASSLDGHSNQPQHF
TRBV5-4	TRBJ1-5	CASSLGLGVGQPQHF
TRBV3-1/TRBV3-2	TRBJ2-7	CASSQTQGALYEQYF
TRBV5-4	TRBJ2-1	CASSLFGGTTYNEQFF
TRBV9	TRBJ2-1	CASSVVSGLGLAGGVLHNEQFF
TRBV24-1	TRBJ2-7	CATREGQGSFALAPTEQYF
TRBV29-1	TRBJ2-3	CSAGLNSGGAGRRTDTQYF
TRBV4-2	TRBJ2-3	CASNRLDGVRVRLDTQYF
TRBV11-2	TRBJ1-1	CASSLDGGGFTEAFF
TRBV18	TRBJ1-1	CASSPWADLNTEAFF
TRBV5-1	TRBJ2-5	CASSQGTDQETQYF
TRBV5-1	TRBJ1-2	CASSLGDRGVYGYTF
TRBV7-8	TRBJ2-2	CASSSQRGADGELFF
TRBV28	TRBJ1-4	CASSSPVRGTNEKLFF
TRBV2	TRBJ2-7	CASRAVYEQYF
TRBV2	TRBJ1-5	CASSDRGELYSNQPQHF
TRBV5-1	TRBJ1-1	CASSPGTANTEAFF
TRBV7-3	TRBJ1-6	CASSLNPDSPLHF
TRBV5-1	TRBJ2-6	CASSGLDSSGANVLTF
TRBV7-7	TRBJ2-5	CASSLVLAGGPGQETQYF
TRBV5-1	TRBJ2-5	CASRKQGIGGQETQYF
TRBV29-1	TRBJ2-5	CSVYWTIGTGEETQYF
TRBV6-5	TRBJ2-7	CALRGESSYEQYF
TRBV29-1	TRBJ1-2	CSVEVRGGYTF
TRBV24-1	TRBJ2-3	CATSDRPGERGLGDTQYF
TRBV15	TRBJ2-3	CATSPPLGGLAGGSTDTQYF
TRBV19	TRBJ2-7	CASSTSSYEQYF
TRBV13	TRBJ2-7	CASSLGNSAYEQYF
TRBV6-6	TRBJ1-1	CASKPQGGKTEAFF
TRBV12-3/TRBV12-4	TRBJ2-1	CASSSTGDEQFF
TRBV24-1	TRBJ1-4	CATSDPGTGREKLFF
TRBV18	TRBJ2-3	CASSPRHIPSGGDTDTQYF
TRBV7-3	TRBJ1-1	CASSSTGSGTEAFF